A selection of T cell receptor beta chains follows, all from one sample in a study of T cell responses to AZD1222 COVID-19 vaccine. TCRdb's copy holds only in-frame clones and misses some; the assay was immunoSEQ multiplex PCR. The table shows about 120,000 clones, with 70% to 90% occurring only once. This material consisted of peripheral blood, taken on day 0 of AZD1222 vaccination. The source of these receptors is an adult in good health. The conserved cysteine and the conserved F or W are not part of the CDR3 here. Each record gives: V gene, J gene, clone size, CDR3 protein. Some rows have no size entry. The others give once, few or many, or a class for an expanded clone.

>TRBV7-9|TRBJ2-5|once
ASSPRTGGSSQY
>TRBV28|TRBJ1-5|medium-sized
ASSRTGSNQPQH
>TRBV6-5|TRBJ2-1|few
ASSHTYNEQF
>TRBV10-1|TRBJ2-2|once
ASSDLGLAGSNTGELF
>TRBV30|TRBJ2-2|few
AWRSERAGELF
>TRBV11-3|TRBJ2-1|once
ASSSDSSSYNEQF
>TRBV6-4|TRBJ2-1|NA
ASSEEAGSLSYNEQF
>TRBV28|TRBJ1-2|NA
ASSPGGRGGYGYT
>TRBV7-3|TRBJ2-5|NA
ASSLSPGGGETQY
>TRBV3-1/TRBV3-2|TRBJ1-5|NA
ASSQEGSNQPQH
>TRBV7-3|TRBJ2-5|NA
ASSLQGGLQETQY
>TRBV7-2|TRBJ2-6|once
ASSLESGNSGANVLT
>TRBV30|TRBJ1-3|NA
AWSEFARTGNTIY
>TRBV4-1|TRBJ2-6|NA
ASSQGLAGGTPSGANVLT
>TRBV3-1/TRBV3-2|TRBJ2-1|NA
ASSRGAAEQF
>TRBV7-9|TRBJ1-2|NA
ASSSTGVSYGYT
>TRBV7-3|TRBJ2-3|NA
ASSLTGTSGATDTQY
>TRBV19|TRBJ1-2|NA
ASSGEWPGASYT
>TRBV7-9|TRBJ2-1|NA
ASSSGTPNNEQF
>TRBV10-2|TRBJ2-2|few
ATGRAANTGELF
>TRBV5-4|TRBJ1-6|once
ASSARQGEYSPLH
>TRBV5-1|TRBJ2-7|once
ASSFEVRQGPTKQY
>TRBV20-1|TRBJ2-3|NA
SASGGAGTDTQY
>TRBV28|TRBJ2-2|NA
ASRSGQGSTGELF
>TRBV9|TRBJ2-3|NA
ASSVEKGGLAPDTQY
>TRBV6-5|TRBJ1-6|NA
ASIRQGPH
>TRBV5-1|TRBJ1-5|NA
ASSLGPRGGTQH
>TRBV6-5|TRBJ2-2|NA
ASSYSGRTGELF
>TRBV4-2|TRBJ2-6|NA
ASSQEAHSSGTSSGANVLT
>TRBV24-1|TRBJ2-3|few
ATSDPGTSGITDTQY
>TRBV6-5|TRBJ2-7|NA
ASSPTGTASDEQY
>TRBV5-1|TRBJ1-6|NA
ASSLEVGDSPLH
>TRBV18|TRBJ2-7|once
ASTRDRGDSYEQY
>TRBV25-1|TRBJ2-7|NA
ASSEGLSFYEQY
>TRBV18|TRBJ2-7|once
ASSPEGNEQY
>TRBV7-6|TRBJ2-5|NA
ASSPGTGPRQETQY
>TRBV19|TRBJ2-2|NA
ASSIGGTFTGELF
>TRBV3-1/TRBV3-2|TRBJ1-1|NA
ASSQVGQGGSF
>TRBV30|TRBJ2-2|few
AWGRGSPNTGELF
>TRBV7-3|TRBJ2-5|NA
ASSLTPQETQY
>TRBV9|TRBJ2-1|NA
ASSVDGRLGNEQF